The 32 T cell receptor beta chains presented below share a single source sample, sequenced in a study of Ad26.COV2.S vaccination and SARS-CoV-2 variants. The treatment: 15 to 20 received Ad26.COV2.S at low or high dose, single or two shots; about 5 received placebo; per-sample allocation not given. The samples date from day 63 after the first vaccine or placebo injection. Produced via immunoSEQ multiplex PCR; TCRdb's table is partial and in-frame only. The table has some 300,000 clones, around 85% seen once. Sequenced here: peripheral blood, sampled in a trial of Ad26.COV2.S vaccine versus placebo. The receptors originated from a person aged 18 to 65 who received the Ad26.COV2.S COVID-19 vaccine or a placebo.

The chain recombines TRBV29-1 with TRBJ2-4, with 10 bases lining up with TRBD1. The CDR3 totals 13 residues. Losses at the gene ends were 5 bases for V and 7 bases for J; bases not matched to a gene: 5. The V gene's germline CDR1 is SQVTM and CDR2 ANQGSEA. The CDR3 nucleotides read TGCAGCGTTCGACAGGGGGCAGGCAACATTCAGTACTTC. This sequence encodes CSVRQGAGNIQYF.

This chain joins TRBV2 and TRBJ2-2, with TRBD1 identical over 10 bases. Per the germline V gene, CDR1 is SNHLY and CDR2 is FYNNEI. The CDR3 spans 17 residues. The V segment lost 5 bases and the J segment 6 bases; nucleotides outside the gene matches: 12. The CDR3 bases are TGTGCCAGCAGTCTCGGACAGGGGGAATCGAAGGCCGGGGAGCTGTTTTTT. Translated: CASSLGQGESKAGELFF. Full variable domain (rest looked up from reference TRBV2 and TRBJ2-2): EPEVTQTPSHQVTQMGQEVILRCVPISNHLYFYWYRQILGQKVEFLVSFYNNEISEKSEIFDDQFSVERPDGSNFTLKIRSTKLEDSAMYFCASSLGQGESKAGELFFGEGSRLTVL.

The V gene is TRBV19, the J gene TRBJ2-2; the match to TRBD2 covers 8 bases. Looked up from germline, CDR1 is LNHDA and CDR2 is SQIVND (reference sequence). CDR3 length: 16 residues. Trimming took 7 bases from V and 1 from J; bases not matched to a gene: 8. CDR3 in amino acids: CASTLKRGMNTGELFF. The CDR3 bases are TGTGCCAGTACCTTGAAGCGGGGGATGAACACCGGGGAGCTGTTTTTT.

This clone was observed once. The chain links TRBV9 to TRBJ1-3; no firm D call. The length of the CDR3 is 17 residues. The germline CDR1 and CDR2 sequences are SGDLS and YYNGEE. The germline V and J ends were trimmed by 0 bases and 4 bases, with 17 bases remaining between them. The CDR3 nucleotides are TGTGCCAGCAGCGTAGATTCCCTGTGGGGTGCGGGAAACACCATATATTTT. Amino acid sequence: CASSVDSLWGAGNTIYF.

This clone was detected only once. The CDR3 coding sequence is TGTGCCACCAGCAGAGGAGGGGGGGCTAATGAAAAACTGTTTTTT. It encodes CATSRGGGANEKLFF. This chain connects TRBV15 to TRBJ1-4; D perhaps matches TRBD1 (6 bases). Trimming stripped 1 base from V and 3 bases from J, with 9 bases between. Per germline, CDR1 LNHNV and CDR2 YYDKDF (reference sequence). The CDR3 consists of 15 residues.

The V and J genes are TRBV5-1 and TRBJ2-3, with 13 positions matching TRBD2. V was pared by 3 bases and J by 1 base, with 11 bases of the junction left unmatched. The CDR3 loop spans 19 amino acids. Germline CDR1 and CDR2: SGHRS and YFSETQ. CDR3 in DNA: TGCGCCAGCAGCTCCCGGGAAGGACTAGCGGGGGCCCGCACAGATACGCAGTATTTT. Its protein is CASSSREGLAGARTDTQYF.

The chain links TRBV13 to TRBJ2-5; D might be TRBD2 (6 bases). The germline gives CDR1 PRHDT, CDR2 FYEKMQ (reference sequence). This CDR3 contains 15 residues. Deletions cut 5 bases from V and 7 bases from J, with 20 bases between. The CDR3 DNA sequence: TGTGCCAGCAGCAAACTAACCGGGAGCCTGGGGACCCAGTACTTC. Amino acids: CASSKLTGSLGTQYF.

V and J are TRBV30 and TRBJ1-5, with 7 positions matching TRBD1. The ends lost 2 bases at V and 0 bases at J; junction bases unmatched: 13. Per the germline V gene, CDR1 is GTSNPN and CDR2 is SVGIG (reference sequence). CDR3 length: 18 amino acids. The CDR3, as DNA: TGTGCCTGGAGTAATACCAGGACAGGAGCTTATAGCAATCAGCCCCAGCATTTT. Amino acid sequence: CAWSNTRTGAYSNQPQHF.

The chain combines TRBV7-9 with TRBJ2-3; 8 bases match TRBD2. V trimming: 5 bases; J trimming: 2 bases; junction bases outside the gene matches: 9. The CDR3 length is 16 residues. Per germline, CDR1 SEHNR and CDR2 FQNEAQ (reference sequence). DNA for the CDR3: TGTGCCAGCAGCCCCGGGACTAGGGTAAACACAGATACGCAGTATTTT. This encodes CASSPGTRVNTDTQYF.

The chain links TRBV18 to TRBJ1-2; D may be TRBD1 (5 bases). Germline V gene data show CDR1 as KGHSH and CDR2 as LQKENI. The germline V and J ends were trimmed by 3 bases and 0 bases, with 11 bases remaining between them. CDR3 size: 15 residues. The CDR3 DNA follows: TGTGCCAGCTCACCGGGGGGACTCACTAACTATGGCTACACCTTC. Translation: CASSPGGLTNYGYTF.

CDR3 in DNA: TGTGCCAGCAGCTTAGCAGGGGGCCGGTCCTACGAGCAGTACTTC. Translation gives CASSLAGGRSYEQYF. The genes are TRBV9 and TRBJ2-7; 8 nucleotides line up with TRBD1. This CDR3 spans 15 amino acids. Germline V gives CDR1 SGDLS, CDR2 YYNGEE. The junction had 7 bases not matched to a gene; V was cut back by 4 bases and J by 1 base.

The chain carries TRBV4-1 and TRBJ2-7; D is undetermined. Germline V CDR1 and CDR2: MGHRA, YSYEKL. This CDR3 contains 15 residues. V shed 0 bases and J shed 4 bases, with 13 bases lying between them. The CDR3 DNA reads TGCGCCAGCAGCCAAGAGCCCACTCGGATGTACGAGCAGTACTTC. It yields the protein CASSQEPTRMYEQYF.

The chain is built from TRBV7-6 and TRBJ2-2, with D possibly matching TRBD1 (6 bases). This CDR3 has 15 residues. Germline values: CDR1 SGHVS, CDR2 FNYEAQ. V was pared by 1 base and J by 6 bases, with 12 bases between. CDR3 coding DNA: TGTGCCAGCAGCTTAGGCAGGGGAGCTGCCGGGGAGCTGTTTTTT. Protein: CASSLGRGAAGELFF. Full variable domain (rest looked up from reference TRBV7-6 and TRBJ2-2): GAGVSQSPRYKVTKRGQDVALRCDPISGHVSLYWYRQALGQGPEFLTYFNYEAQQDKSGLPNDRFSAERPEGSISTLTIQRTEQRDSAMYRCASSLGRGAAGELFFGEGSRLTVL.

This chain uses TRBV5-6 with TRBJ2-2; TRBD1 might be the D (5 bases). The CDR3 sequence is 15 residues long. Trimming stripped 0 bases from V and 2 bases from J, with 8 bases between. Germline loops: CDR1 SGHDT, CDR2 YYEEEE. CDR3 sequence reads: CASSLVGVNTGELFF. CDR3 DNA: TGTGCCAGCAGCTTGGTAGGGGTTAACACCGGGGAGCTGTTTTTT.

J is TRBJ1-6 and V is TRBV7-9; D is unclear. Deletions cut 5 bases from V and 2 bases from J, with 13 bases between. The CDR3 runs 16 residues. CDR1 is SEHNR, CDR2 FQNEAQ, per germline (reference sequence). The CDR3 here is CASSQPNSTYNSPLHF. DNA for the CDR3: TGTGCCAGCAGCCAACCAAATAGTACCTATAATTCACCCCTCCACTTT.

The chain carries TRBV28 and TRBJ1-1; weak D call: TRBD1 (5 bases). CDR3 length equals 17 residues. Trimming cost V 3 bases and J 1 base, with 18 bases left between them. CDR1 MDHEN and CDR2 SYDVKM come from the germline V gene. The DNA for the CDR3 is TGTGCCAGCAGTTTCAGTCAGGGAAAGAGCCGGAACACTGAAGCTTTCTTT. Translating it yields CASSFSQGKSRNTEAFF.

CDR3 nucleotides: TGTGCCAGCAGCTTACTCGGACCCTCGGCGAATTCACCCCTCCACTTT. Translated, it gives CASSLLGPSANSPLHF. The gene calls are TRBV7-8 and TRBJ1-6, with unresolved D. There are 16 residues in the CDR3. The V gene lost 2 bases and the J gene lost 7 bases, with 15 bases spanning the gap. The V gene's germline CDR1 is SGHVS and CDR2 FQNEAQ.

Ten or more counts support this clone. The chain links TRBV18 to TRBJ1-1, with no clear D. CDR3 length: 14 residues. V was shortened by 2 bases and J by 6 bases, with 13 bases between the two germline ends. Looked up from germline, CDR1 is KGHSH and CDR2 is LQKENI. CDR3 in amino acids: CASSPVKRAAEAFF. DNA of the CDR3: TGTGCCAGCTCACCAGTAAAACGTGCCGCTGAAGCTTTCTTT.

The chain employs TRBV9 and TRBJ2-5; D gene unclear. The CDR3 consists of 13 residues. Trimming stripped 4 bases from V and 3 bases from J, with 10 bases between. CDR1 is SGDLS, CDR2 YYNGEE, per germline. The CDR3 coding sequence is TGTGCCAGCAGCCCGAGATTAGAAGAGACCCAGTACTTC. Amino acid sequence: CASSPRLEETQYF. Combining the CDR3 with reference TRBV9 and TRBJ2-5 gives the whole variable domain DSGVTQTPKHLITATGQRVTLRCSPRSGDLSVYWYQQSLDQGLQFLIQYYNGEERAKGNILERFSAQQFPDLHSELNLSSLELGDSALYFCASSPRLEETQYFGPGTRLLVL.

The CDR3 region has the DNA TGTGCCAGCAGTTTACGCAGGGGAGGGAATCAGCCCCAGCATTTT. This gives the protein CASSLRRGGNQPQHF. This chain connects TRBV28 to TRBJ1-5, with D maybe TRBD1 (6 bases). Germline loops: CDR1 MDHEN, CDR2 SYDVKM. The V end lost 2 bases, the J end lost 4 bases, and 12 bases lay between the germline ends. This CDR3 has 15 amino acids.

The chain employs TRBV25-1 and TRBJ2-3, with TRBD1 matching 7 bases. The germline V gene encodes CDR1 MGHDK and CDR2 SYGVNS. Trimming removed 4 bases from V and 6 bases from J; junction bases left unmatched: 13. The CDR3 sequence is 16 residues long. The CDR3 reads CASSVGTGATTDTQYF. In DNA form, the CDR3 reads TGTGCCAGCAGTGTTGGAACAGGGGCGACCACGGATACGCAGTATTTT.

This clone was recorded a few times. This chain links TRBV10-2 with TRBJ1-6; D is unclear. V shed 0 bases and J shed 9 bases, with 18 bases lying between them. The CDR3 length is 17 residues. From germline, CDR1 is WSHSY and CDR2 SAAADI. The CDR3 sequence is CASSESGGQLSRSPLHF. DNA for the CDR3: TGCGCCAGCAGTGAGTCGGGAGGTCAGTTATCTCGTTCACCCCTCCACTTT.

The chain recombines TRBV28 with TRBJ1-3; D gene ambiguous. Germline loops: CDR1 MDHEN, CDR2 SYDVKM. The V end lost 2 bases, the J end lost 1 base, and 12 bases lay between the germline ends. CDR3 length: 16 amino acids. CDR3 sequence reads: CASSLAPGSSGNTIYF. The CDR3 nucleotides are TGTGCCAGCAGTTTAGCCCCGGGCTCATCTGGAAACACCATATATTTT. The full variable domain, completed using reference TRBV28 and TRBJ1-3, is DVKVTQSSRYLVKRTGEKVFLECVQDMDHENMFWYRQDPGLGLRLIYFSYDVKMKEKGDIPEGYSVSREKKERFSLILESASTNQTSMYLCASSLAPGSSGNTIYFGEGSWLTVV.

The genes are TRBV6-2 or TRBV6-3 and TRBJ1-5, with 9 positions matching TRBD1. The CDR3 length is 21 residues. Trimming at V came to 5 bases and at J to 0 bases, leaving 20 bases not matched to a gene. Germline V lookup: CDR1 MNHEY, CDR2 SVGEGT. CDR3 DNA: TGTGCCAGCAGTCAGGTGCCTAGTGGGACAGGGAGATATTATAGCAATCAGCCCCAGCATTTT. Its protein is CASSQVPSGTGRYYSNQPQHF.

As regards this clone: Mismatch with germline at one junction end may stem from a read error. The chain carries TRBV28 and TRBJ2-1, with 9 bases that match TRBD1. There are 13 residues in the CDR3. CDR1 and CDR2 (germline): MDHEN, SYDVKM. The CDR3 region is CASTGVMGTGPLF. The CDR3 DNA is TGTGCCAGCACTGGGGTCATGGGGACAGGGCCCCTCTTC.

This chain uses TRBV9 with TRBJ2-3, with TRBD1 matching 10 bases. CDR1 and CDR2 from the germline V gene are SGDLS and YYNGEE. V dropped 4 bases and J dropped 7; count of bases not matched to a gene: 9. This CDR3 comprises 15 residues. The CDR3 region is CASSIGQGVSNTQYF. The CDR3 coding sequence is TGTGCCAGCAGCATCGGACAGGGGGTATCGAATACGCAGTATTTT.

DNA of the CDR3: TGTGCCAGCAGCCGCCGGACAGAGAACACTGAAGCTTTCTTT. Encoded protein: CASSRRTENTEAFF. The chain carries TRBV3-1 (or the pseudogene TRBV3-2) and TRBJ1-1, with a tentative D call TRBD1 (6 bases). CDR3 size: 14 residues. Between the trimmed V and J ends, which lost 4 bases and 1 base, there was a span of 10 bases. Germline CDR1 LGHDT, CDR2 YNNKEL (reference sequence).

DNA for the CDR3: TGTGCCAGCAGTGTTCCCGGGGGGCAGACAGATACGCAGTATTTT. The encoded protein is CASSVPGGQTDTQYF. The V gene is TRBV2, the J gene TRBJ2-3; tentatively, D is TRBD2 (7 bases). The germline V gene has CDR1 SNHLY and CDR2 FYNNEI. Trimming shortened V by 4 bases and J by 3 bases, and 14 bases separated the two germline ends. The CDR3 is 15 amino acids.

The chain carries TRBV7-9 and TRBJ1-6; D possibly corresponds to TRBD1 (6 bases). V was cut by 4 bases and J by 7 bases, with 11 bases left in between. There are 14 residues in the CDR3. CDR1 is SEHNR and CDR2 is FQNEAQ in the germline V gene (reference sequence). The CDR3, as DNA: TGTGCCAGCAGCTCACAAACAGGGAATTCACCCCTCCACTTT. This codes for CASSSQTGNSPLHF.

The genes are TRBV27 and TRBJ2-3; D gene ambiguous. CDR3 length: 15 residues. Germline values: CDR1 MNHEY, CDR2 SMNVEV (reference sequence). V was clipped by 1 base and J by 0 bases, with 8 bases between them. The CDR3 protein is CASSLFITSTDTQYF. For the CDR3, the DNA is TGTGCCAGCAGTTTATTCATCACTAGCACAGATACGCAGTATTTT.

The CDR3 loop reads CASSQDSAGGQPQHF. As DNA, the CDR3 is TGTGCCAGCAGCCAAGATTCCGCAGGGGGTCAGCCCCAGCATTTT. The gene calls are TRBV3-1 (or the pseudogene TRBV3-2) and TRBJ1-5; 7 nucleotides match TRBD1. Germline loops: CDR1 LGHDT, CDR2 YNNKEL (reference sequence). The V gene end was trimmed by 0 bases and the J gene end by 6 bases; junction bases not matched to a gene: 5. This CDR3 has 15 residues.

Worth noting for this clone: The germline gene is not matched at one end of the junction; a read error may be the cause. The chain has TRBV5-1 and TRBJ2-3; TRBD2 agrees at 12 bases. Germline V gene lookup returns CDR1 SGHRS and CDR2 YFSETQ. The CDR3 totals 13 residues. DNA for the CDR3: TGCGCCAGCAGCTTGGATCTAGCGGGGGGGCAAGATTTT. Protein sequence: CASSLDLAGGQDF. Drawing the rest from reference TRBV5-1 and TRBJ2-3, the complete variable domain is KAGVTQTPRYLIKTRGQQVTLSCSPISGHRSVSWYQQTPGQGLQFLFEYFSETQRNKGNFPGRFSGRQFSNSRSEMNVSTLELGDSALYLCASSLDLAGGQDFGPGTRLTVL.